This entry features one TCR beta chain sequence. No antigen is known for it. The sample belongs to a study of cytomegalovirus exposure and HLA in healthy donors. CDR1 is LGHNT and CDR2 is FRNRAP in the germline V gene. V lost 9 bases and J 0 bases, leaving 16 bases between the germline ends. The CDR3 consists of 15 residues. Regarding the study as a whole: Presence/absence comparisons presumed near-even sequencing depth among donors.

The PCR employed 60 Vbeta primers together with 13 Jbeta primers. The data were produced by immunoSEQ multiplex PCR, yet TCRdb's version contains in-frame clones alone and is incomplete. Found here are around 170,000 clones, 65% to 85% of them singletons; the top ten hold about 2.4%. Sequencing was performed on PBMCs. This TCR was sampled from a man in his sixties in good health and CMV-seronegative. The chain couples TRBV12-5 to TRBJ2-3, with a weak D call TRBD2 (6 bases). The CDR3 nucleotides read TGTGCTAGCGAACGGGGGAGTTCTAGCACAGATACGCAGTATTTT. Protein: CASERGSSSTDTQYF.